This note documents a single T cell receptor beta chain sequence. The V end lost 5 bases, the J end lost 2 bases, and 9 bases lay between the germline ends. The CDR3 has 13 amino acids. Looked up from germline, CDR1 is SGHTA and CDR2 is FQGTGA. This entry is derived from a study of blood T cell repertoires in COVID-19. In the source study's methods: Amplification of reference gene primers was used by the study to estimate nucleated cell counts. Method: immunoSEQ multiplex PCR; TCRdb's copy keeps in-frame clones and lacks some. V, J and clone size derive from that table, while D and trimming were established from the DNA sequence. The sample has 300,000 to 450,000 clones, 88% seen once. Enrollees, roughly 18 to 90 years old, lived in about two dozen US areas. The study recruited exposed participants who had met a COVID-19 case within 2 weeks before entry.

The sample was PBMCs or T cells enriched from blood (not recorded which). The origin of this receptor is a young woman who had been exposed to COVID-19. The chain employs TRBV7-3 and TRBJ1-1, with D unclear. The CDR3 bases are TGTGCCAGCAGCGAACAGTCAAACACTGAAGCTTTCTTT. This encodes CASSEQSNTEAFF.